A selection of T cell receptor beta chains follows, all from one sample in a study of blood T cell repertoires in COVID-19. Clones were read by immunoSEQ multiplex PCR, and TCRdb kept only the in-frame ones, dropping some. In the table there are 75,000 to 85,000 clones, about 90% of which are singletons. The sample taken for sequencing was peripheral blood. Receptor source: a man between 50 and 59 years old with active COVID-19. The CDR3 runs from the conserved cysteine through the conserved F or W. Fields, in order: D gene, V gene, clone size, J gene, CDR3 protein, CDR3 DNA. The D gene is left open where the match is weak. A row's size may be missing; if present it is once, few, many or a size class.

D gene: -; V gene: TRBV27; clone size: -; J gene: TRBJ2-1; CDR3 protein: CASSLTGPQGDEQFF; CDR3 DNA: TGTGCCAGCAGTTTGACAGGTCCCCAGGGAGATGAGCAGTTCTTC
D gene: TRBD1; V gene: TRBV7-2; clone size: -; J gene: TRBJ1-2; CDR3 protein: CASSNPGQGDYGYTF; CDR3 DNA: TGTGCCAGCAGCAACCCGGGACAGGGGGACTATGGCTACACCTTC
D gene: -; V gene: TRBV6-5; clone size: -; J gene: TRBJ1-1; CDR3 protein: CASSYRGGTTEAFF; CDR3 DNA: TGTGCCAGCAGTTACCGGGGGGGGACGACTGAAGCTTTCTTT
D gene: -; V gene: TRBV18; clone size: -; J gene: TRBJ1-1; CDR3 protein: CASSPYSRNTEAFF; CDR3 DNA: TGTGCCAGCTCACCATACAGTAGGAACACTGAAGCTTTCTTT
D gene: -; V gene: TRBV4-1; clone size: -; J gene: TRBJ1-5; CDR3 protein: CASSPAAGAMGNQPQHF; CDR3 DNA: TGCGCCAGCAGCCCAGCGGCGGGGGCGATGGGCAATCAGCCCCAGCATTTT
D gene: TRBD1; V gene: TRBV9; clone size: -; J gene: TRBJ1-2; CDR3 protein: CASIKGAERQGNYGYTF; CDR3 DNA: TGTGCCAGCATTAAGGGGGCCGAGAGACAGGGAAACTATGGCTACACCTTC
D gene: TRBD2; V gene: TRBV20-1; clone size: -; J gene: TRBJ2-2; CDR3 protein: CSASAGGPTGELFF; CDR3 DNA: TGCAGTGCTAGTGCGGGAGGCCCCACCGGGGAGCTGTTTTTT
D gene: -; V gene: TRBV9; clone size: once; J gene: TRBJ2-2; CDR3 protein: CASSVNPQATNTGELFF; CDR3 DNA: TGTGCCAGCAGCGTAAATCCGCAGGCTACGAACACCGGGGAGCTGTTTTTT
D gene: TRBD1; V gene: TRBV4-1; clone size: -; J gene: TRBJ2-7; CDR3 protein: CASSQGDRGYEQYF; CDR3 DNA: TGCGCCAGCAGCCAAGGGGACAGGGGTTACGAGCAGTACTTC
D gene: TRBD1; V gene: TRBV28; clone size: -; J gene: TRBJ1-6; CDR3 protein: CASSLYQGANSPLHF; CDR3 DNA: TGTGCCAGCAGTTTATATCAGGGGGCTAACTCACCCCTCCACTTT
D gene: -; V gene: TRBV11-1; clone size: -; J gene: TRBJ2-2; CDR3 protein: CASSALPTTGELFF; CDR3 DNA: TGTGCCAGCAGCGCCCTTCCTACGACCGGGGAGCTGTTTTTT
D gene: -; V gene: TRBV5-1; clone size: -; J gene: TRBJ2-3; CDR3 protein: CASSRDQGTDTQYF; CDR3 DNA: TGCGCCAGTAGCCGGGACCAGGGGACAGATACGCAGTATTTT
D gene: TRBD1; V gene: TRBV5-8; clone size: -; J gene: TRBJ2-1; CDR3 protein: CASSYRGLRGYNEQFF; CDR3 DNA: TGTGCCAGCAGCTACAGGGGCCTGAGGGGCTACAATGAGCAGTTCTTC
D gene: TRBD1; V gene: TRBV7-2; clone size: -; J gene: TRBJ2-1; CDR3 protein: CASSFSFGTGTGGQFF; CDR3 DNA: TGTGCCAGCAGCTTTTCCTTCGGCACCGGGACAGGAGGGCAGTTCTTC
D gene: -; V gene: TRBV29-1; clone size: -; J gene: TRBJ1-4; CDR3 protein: CSVGSRQSNEKLFF; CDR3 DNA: TGCAGCGTTGGATCTCGACAGAGCAATGAAAAACTGTTTTTT
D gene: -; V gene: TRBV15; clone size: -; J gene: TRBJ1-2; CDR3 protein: CATSRDTAPNYGYTF; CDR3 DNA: TGTGCCACCAGCAGAGATACAGCTCCTAACTATGGCTACACCTTC
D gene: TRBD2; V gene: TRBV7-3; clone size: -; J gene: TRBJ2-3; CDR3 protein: CASSLIGTSGGQDTQYF; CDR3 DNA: TGTGCCAGCAGCTTAATCGGGACTAGCGGGGGGCAAGATACGCAGTATTTT
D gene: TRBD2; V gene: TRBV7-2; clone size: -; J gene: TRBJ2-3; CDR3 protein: CASSSSGRSTDTQYF; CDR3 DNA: TGTGCCAGCAGCTCAAGCGGGAGGAGCACAGATACGCAGTATTTT
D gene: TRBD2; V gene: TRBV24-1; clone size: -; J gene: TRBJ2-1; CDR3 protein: CATSDFKGTSGTYNEQFF; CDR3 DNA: TGTGCCACCAGTGATTTTAAAGGGACTAGCGGGACCTACAATGAGCAGTTCTTC
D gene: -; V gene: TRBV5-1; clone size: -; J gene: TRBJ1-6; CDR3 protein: CASSLGDPRNSPLHF; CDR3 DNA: TGCGCCAGCAGCTTGGGAGACCCTAGGAATTCACCCCTCCACTTT
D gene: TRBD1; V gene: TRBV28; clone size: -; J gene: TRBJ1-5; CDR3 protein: CASSSAGTDTFINQPQHF; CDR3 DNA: TGTGCCAGCAGCTCCGCCGGGACAGACACCTTTATCAATCAGCCCCAGCATTTT
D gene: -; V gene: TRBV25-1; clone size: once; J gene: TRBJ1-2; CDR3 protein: CASSELSGYTF; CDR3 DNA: TGTGCCAGCAGTGAATTGAGTGGCTACACCTTC
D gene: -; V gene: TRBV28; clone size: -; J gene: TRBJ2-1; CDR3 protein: CASSSTPLRGRNEQFF; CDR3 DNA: TGTGCCAGCAGTTCGACCCCCCTGCGGGGTCGCAATGAGCAGTTCTTC
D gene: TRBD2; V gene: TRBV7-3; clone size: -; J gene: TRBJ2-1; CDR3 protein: CASSLTSGASSYNEQFF; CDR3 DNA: TGTGCCAGCAGCTTAACTAGCGGGGCAAGCTCCTACAATGAGCAGTTCTTC
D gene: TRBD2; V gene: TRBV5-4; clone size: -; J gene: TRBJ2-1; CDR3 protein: CASSLHLAGGGDEQFF; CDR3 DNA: TGTGCCAGCAGCCTTCACCTAGCGGGAGGCGGTGATGAGCAGTTCTTC
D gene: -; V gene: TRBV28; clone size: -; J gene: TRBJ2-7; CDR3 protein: CASSGGGGSRREQYF; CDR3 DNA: TGTGCCAGCAGTGGGGGGGGCGGGAGTCGTCGCGAGCAGTACTTC
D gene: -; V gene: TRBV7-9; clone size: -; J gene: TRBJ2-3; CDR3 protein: CASSLVQVSTDTQYF; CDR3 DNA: TGTGCCAGCAGCTTAGTCCAGGTTAGCACAGATACGCAGTATTTT
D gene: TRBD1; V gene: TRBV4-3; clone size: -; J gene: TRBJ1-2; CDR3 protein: CASSIRPGQGYGYTF; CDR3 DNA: TGCGCCAGCAGCATAAGACCGGGACAGGGGTATGGCTACACCTTC
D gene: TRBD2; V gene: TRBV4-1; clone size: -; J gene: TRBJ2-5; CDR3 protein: CASSQGPGLAGGMETQYF; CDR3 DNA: TGCGCCAGCAGCCAAGGTCCGGGACTAGCGGGAGGGATGGAGACCCAGTACTTC
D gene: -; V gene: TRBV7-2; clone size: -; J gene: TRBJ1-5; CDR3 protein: CASSLASTQDQPQHF; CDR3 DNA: TGTGCCAGCAGCTTAGCTTCCACCCAGGATCAGCCCCAGCATTTT